The 3 T cell receptor beta chains presented below share a single source sample, sequenced in a study of CD4+ T cells in melanoma. Sequencing used immunoSEQ multiplex PCR; TCRdb keeps in-frame clones, though not all of them. The sample carries 13,000 or so clones, about 71% recorded once. The sequenced sample consisted of cells from a culture (not recorded whether cultured in vitro). These receptor sequences come from a human donor with melanoma.

A note on this clone: One end of the junction does not line up with germline, which may come from a read error. The chain carries TRBV18 and TRBJ1-4, with 8 bases identical to TRBD1. From germline, CDR1 is KGHSH and CDR2 LQKENI. The CDR3 contains 14 residues. CDR3 protein: CASSQGATNEKLFF. CDR3 nucleotides: TGTGCCAGTTCACAGGGGGCAACTAATGAAAAACTGTTTTTT.

The V call is TRBV11-2, the J call TRBJ2-1; a weak D match, TRBD1 (5 bases). Germline CDR1 reads SGHAT; CDR2 reads FQNNGV. The CDR3 is 12 amino acids. Deletions cut 3 bases from V and 9 bases from J, with 9 bases between. The CDR3 DNA reads as TGTGCCAGCAGCTTTAATAGGGGTGAGCAGTTCTTC. Translating gives CASSFNRGEQFF.

V gene TRBV5-1 combines with J gene TRBJ1-4; 7 bases match TRBD1. The CDR3 covers 16 residues. V was clipped by 4 bases and J by 6 bases; unmatched bases: 12. The V gene's germline CDR1 is SGHRS and CDR2 YFSETQ. CDR3 sequence (DNA): TGCGCCAGCAGCACCGGACAGGCCAGCTTGTATGAAAAACTGTTTTTT. Protein sequence: CASSTGQASLYEKLFF.